One TCR beta chain is described in this entry. The sample is drawn from a study of blood T cell repertoires in COVID-19. About the research overall: Both acute and convalescent COVID-19 samples were obtained from the United States, Italy and Spain.

Authors' analysis steps: Quantification of nucleated cells was approximated via reference gene primer amplification. Method: immunoSEQ multiplex PCR; TCRdb's copy keeps in-frame clones and lacks some. V and J calls plus clone size are reproduced from that table; the DNA served to infer D and trimming. Of 93,000 or so clones in the sample, more than 75% were seen once. Trimming took 3 bases from V and 6 from J, leaving 21 bases between them. In germline, CDR1 is LNHDA, CDR2 SQIVND (reference sequence). This CDR3 has 17 amino acids. Sequences were obtained from peripheral blood. This TCR was recovered from a human donor in a cohort sampled during active COVID-19. V usage is TRBV19 and J usage is TRBJ2-1, with D perhaps TRBD1 (8 bases). The CDR3 DNA sequence: TGTGCCAGTAGTATTGGACAGGGAGGGAGGACATCCAATGAGCAGTTCTTC. Translated, it gives CASSIGQGGRTSNEQFF.